The 9 T cell receptor beta chains below were found in one sample sequenced in a study of lymphopenia after photon versus proton radiotherapy. Assay used: immunoSEQ multiplex PCR; TCRdb lists only in-frame clones, some missing. The table shows about 83,000 clones, with over 70% occurring only once. This sample comprised peripheral blood, obtained from a patient treated with proton-based radiotherapy. The receptors were gathered from a man aged 60-69 years with pancreatic cancer.

This chain connects TRBV13 to TRBJ2-1; no firm D call. Germline CDR1 reads PRHDT; CDR2 reads FYEKMQ (reference sequence). The CDR3 has 14 amino acids. Trimming shortened V by 2 bases and J by 5 bases, and 10 bases separated the two germline ends. CDR3 region: CASSLYPRDNEQFF. In nucleotides, the CDR3 is TGTGCCAGCAGCTTATATCCAAGGGACAATGAGCAGTTCTTC.

This clone showed up just a few times. The chain has TRBV9 and TRBJ1-3; D gene unclear. The V gene's germline CDR1 is SGDLS and CDR2 YYNGEE. The V end lost 5 bases, the J end lost 3 bases, and 12 bases lay between the germline ends. This CDR3 contains 14 residues. CDR3 DNA sequence: TGTGCCAGCAGAGATAGGACGGGTGGAAACACCATATATTTT. This sequence encodes CASRDRTGGNTIYF.

V usage is TRBV6-6 and J usage is TRBJ2-1; D assignment may be TRBD1 or TRBD2 (5 bases each). V was cut by 5 bases and J by 2 bases, with 13 bases left in between. Germline V lookup: CDR1 MNHNY, CDR2 SVGAGI (reference sequence). This CDR3 is 15 amino acids long. The CDR3 loop is CASSRGAGPYNEQFF. The CDR3 nucleotides read TGTGCCAGCAGTCGAGGGGCGGGTCCCTACAATGAGCAGTTCTTC.

The V and J genes are TRBV7-3 and TRBJ2-1, with TRBD2 matching 8 bases. V lost 2 bases, J lost 6 bases, and 0 bases stayed unmatched. Germline V gives CDR1 SGHTA, CDR2 FQGTGA. The CDR3 is made up of 13 amino acids. CDR3 nucleotide sequence: TGTGCCAGCAGCTTAGGGACTAGCAATGAGCAGTTCTTC. Amino acids: CASSLGTSNEQFF.

The genes are TRBV19 and TRBJ2-7; 9 bases map to TRBD2. This CDR3 region has 14 residues. Trimming cost V 5 bases and J 6 bases; bases outside gene matches: 8. Germline V CDR1 and CDR2: LNHDA, SQIVND (reference sequence). CDR3 residues: CASSLRLAAGEQYF. CDR3 DNA sequence: TGTGCCAGTAGTCTCCGACTAGCGGCCGGCGAGCAGTACTTC.

The chain combines TRBV5-1 with TRBJ2-7; 7 bases are a match to TRBD2. Germline V gene lookup returns CDR1 SGHRS and CDR2 YFSETQ. J lost 6 bases, V lost 0 bases, and 9 bases had no gene match. The CDR3 length is 15 residues. The chain's CDR3 is CASSLDGGSPGEQYF. CDR3 in DNA: TGCGCCAGCAGCTTGGACGGCGGGAGTCCGGGCGAGCAGTACTTC.

The chain carries TRBV28 and TRBJ1-4; D remains unclear. Germline V CDR1 and CDR2: MDHEN, SYDVKM. Trimming removed 2 bases at V and 7 bases at J, with 11 bases between. The CDR3 spans 14 residues. CDR3 in amino acids: CASSLPGAGEKLFF. DNA for the CDR3: TGTGCCAGCAGTTTACCGGGAGCGGGTGAAAAACTGTTTTTT.

The V and J genes are TRBV18 and TRBJ2-5, with unresolved D. The CDR3 covers 13 residues. Germline V gives CDR1 KGHSH, CDR2 LQKENI. The germline V and J ends were trimmed by 2 bases and 0 bases, with 4 bases remaining between them. The CDR3 spells CASSPWNQETQYF. CDR3 coding DNA: TGTGCCAGCTCACCATGGAACCAAGAGACCCAGTACTTC.

This clone qualifies as medium-sized. The V call is TRBV6-1, the J call TRBJ1-5; the D is unclear. This CDR3 has 14 residues. Germline V gene sequence: CDR1 MNHNS, CDR2 SASEGT. The V and J ends lost 6 bases and 0 bases respectively, with 9 bases between them. The CDR3: CASSLVGSNQPQHF. The CDR3 DNA follows: TGTGCCAGCAGCCTCGTGGGTAGCAATCAGCCCCAGCATTTT.